Listed here are 9 T cell receptor beta chains from one sample, sequenced in a study of preoperative IRX-2 immunotherapy in early breast cancer. TCRdb's table, derived via immunoSEQ multiplex PCR, lists solely in-frame clones and lacks some. The sample has around 28,000 clones, approximately 84% seen once; the top ten hold less than 2.5%. Treatment given: preoperative locoregional IRX-2 cytokine immunotherapy. Sequencing was performed on lymph node tissue, taken before IRX-2 immunotherapy. The receptors were sampled from a human donor with breast cancer.

The CDR3 nucleotides are TGCGCCAGCAGTGAACAGCCTAATTCACCCCTCCACTTT. Protein sequence: CASSEQPNSPLHF. The chain employs TRBV10-2 and TRBJ1-6; D uncertain. This CDR3 has 13 amino acids. V was trimmed by 3 bases and J by 6 bases, leaving 6 bases between them. The germline V gene encodes CDR1 WSHSY and CDR2 SAAADI.

V and J are TRBV6-8 and TRBJ1-3; D is uncertain. Germline V gives CDR1 MNHGY, CDR2 SAAAGT. This CDR3 contains 18 residues. V shed 6 bases and J shed 3 bases, with 24 bases lying between them. DNA of the CDR3: TGTGCCAGCAGCCCCCGGAGGTTAGGGAAACATGGTGGAAACACCATATATTTT. Amino acids: CASSPRRLGKHGGNTIYF.

J is TRBJ1-2 and V is TRBV18, with D possibly matching TRBD1 (5 bases). Germline V gene sequence: CDR1 KGHSH, CDR2 LQKENI. CDR3 length: 14 residues. Trimming pared 2 bases from V and 3 bases from J, leaving 10 bases between. The CDR3 nucleotides read TGTGCCAGCTCACCATCCCAGGGAGACTATGGCTACACCTTC. Translated: CASSPSQGDYGYTF.

The rearrangement joins TRBV29-1 to TRBJ1-2; D may be TRBD1 (5 bases). The germline V gene has CDR1 SQVTM and CDR2 ANQGSEA. Trimming cost V 4 bases and J 8 bases, with 17 bases left between them. There are 13 residues in the CDR3. In nucleotides, the CDR3 is TGCAGCGTTGGGTTTCGGGGGGGAGGAGGCTACACCTTC. It encodes CSVGFRGGGGYTF.

The J gene is TRBJ2-1, the V gene TRBV14; TRBD2 matches at 7 bases. The CDR3 consists of 15 residues. V dropped 3 bases and J dropped 4; count of bases not matched to a gene: 6. Germline V CDR1 and CDR2: SGHDN, FVKESK. CDR3 in amino acids: CASSQGTTAYNEQFF. CDR3 bases: TGTGCCAGCAGCCAGGGGACTACCGCATACAATGAGCAGTTCTTC.

V and J are TRBV6-8 and TRBJ1-3; D not certain. Deletions cut 0 bases from V and 1 base from J, with 16 bases between. This CDR3 is built from 18 residues. Germline-derived CDR1 and CDR2 are MNHGY and SAAAGT. The CDR3 coding sequence is TGTGCCAGCAGTTACTCGAACCCCCGACGAAGGTCTGGAAACACCATATATTTT. It yields the protein CASSYSNPRRRSGNTIYF.

V and J are TRBV19 and TRBJ1-2; no clear D. Germline loops: CDR1 LNHDA, CDR2 SQIVND (reference sequence). Trimming pared 4 bases from V and 4 bases from J, leaving 7 bases between. The CDR3 contains 12 residues. Here the CDR3 DNA reads TGTGCCAGTAGTAGTTCCGGCTATGGCTACACCTTC. It is translated as CASSSSGYGYTF.

The chain uses TRBV28 and TRBJ1-5, with a tentative D call TRBD1 (6 bases). Germline V gene data show CDR1 as MDHEN and CDR2 as SYDVKM. The germline V and J ends were trimmed by 1 base and 0 bases, with 13 bases remaining between them. The CDR3 has 17 residues. CDR3 amino acids: CASSLSGTPYSNQPQHF. In nucleotides, the CDR3 is TGTGCCAGCAGTTTATCCGGGACACCATATAGCAATCAGCCCCAGCATTTT.

This sequence joins TRBV7-1 and TRBJ2-4; 8 positions match TRBD2. TRBV7-1 is an open reading frame whose function is uncertain. V trimming: 3 bases; J trimming: 7 bases; junction bases outside the gene matches: 11. This CDR3 region has 16 residues. CDR3: CASSSPLPGGRNIQYF. The CDR3 nucleotides read TGTGCCAGCAGCTCCCCCCTGCCGGGGGGGCGGAACATTCAGTACTTC.